This T cell receptor beta chain was obtained from a study of shared clonotypes between healthy human individuals. To note about this clone: No antigen is known for it.

The CDR3 spans 15 residues. Per germline, CDR1 MDHEN and CDR2 SYDVKM. V was shortened by 6 bases and J by 5 bases, with 17 bases between the two germline ends. TCRdb's copy holds only in-frame clones and misses some; the assay was immunoSEQ multiplex PCR. The sample lists approximately 700,000 clones; approximately 73% were seen once. Study results and limitations: Only blood samples were collected, and tissue repertoires likely differ.

This TCR was recovered from a woman aged 25 to 39 in good health. What was sequenced was memory CD4+ T cells sorted from blood. Subset indicated: CD45RA-negative fraction. This chain joins TRBV28 and TRBJ1-5; D gene unclear. CDR3 sequence (DNA): TGTGCCAGCAGCCAAGCAGGCAGGTGGGATCAGCCCCAGCATTTT. Translating gives CASSQAGRWDQPQHF.